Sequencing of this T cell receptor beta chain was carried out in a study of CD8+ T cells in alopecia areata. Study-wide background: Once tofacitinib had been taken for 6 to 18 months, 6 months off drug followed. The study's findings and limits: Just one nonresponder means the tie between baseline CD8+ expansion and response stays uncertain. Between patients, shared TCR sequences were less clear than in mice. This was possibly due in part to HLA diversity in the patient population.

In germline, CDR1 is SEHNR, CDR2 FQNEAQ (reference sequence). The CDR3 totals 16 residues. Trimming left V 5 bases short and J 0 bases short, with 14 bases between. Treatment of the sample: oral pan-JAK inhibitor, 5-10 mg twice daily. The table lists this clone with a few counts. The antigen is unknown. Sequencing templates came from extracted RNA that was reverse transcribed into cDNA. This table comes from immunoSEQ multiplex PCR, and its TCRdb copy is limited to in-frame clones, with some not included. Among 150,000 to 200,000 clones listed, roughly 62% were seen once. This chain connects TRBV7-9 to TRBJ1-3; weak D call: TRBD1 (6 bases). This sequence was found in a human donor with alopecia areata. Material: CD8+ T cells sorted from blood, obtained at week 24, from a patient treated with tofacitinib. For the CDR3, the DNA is TGTGCCAGCAGCGTAAGGACAGCAAGCTCTGGAAACACCATATATTTT. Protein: CASSVRTASSGNTIYF.